This passage covers 21 T cell receptor beta chains from one sample sequenced in a study of CD8 T cells in ankylosing spondylitis (dated by TCRdb to between 2016 and 2019). The full study reports these points: A TCR beta motif of 8 or 9 highly homologous amino acid variants appeared characteristic of blood from ankylosing spondylitis patients.

No antigen is known for these receptors. The method behind the library was 5' RACE. Sequencing took place on an Illumina HiSeq 2500. TCRdb ran its own pipeline on the public reads, namely fastp trimming at Q25 and MiXCR clone calling, and kept in-frame beta chains. Identical CDR3 protein sequences are pooled into one entry, listed with their most common genes and DNA. The sample table shows roughly 300,000 distinct CDR3 sequences, and approximately 8% are seen once. The top ten clones comprise about 15% of the sample. Sequencing input: blood, either unsorted or a sorted T cell fraction (not recorded which). These receptors came from a male donor with ankylosing spondylitis.

This clonotype was found many times. The chain combines TRBV4-2 with TRBJ2-3; D may be TRBD1 (5 bases). Trimming took 2 bases from V and 2 from J, leaving 20 bases between them. CDR1 and CDR2 from the germline V gene are LGHNA and YNFKEQ. This CDR3 has 18 amino acids. Written as DNA, the CDR3 is TGTGCCAGCAGCCAAAGGGGCCCCCTCGGAGCCCCCACAGATACGCAGTATTTT. Residues: CASSQRGPLGAPTDTQYF.

This clonotype was observed a handful of times. The chain uses TRBV5-1 and TRBJ2-7; 11 positions agree with TRBD2. V trimming: 4 bases; J trimming: 3 bases; junction bases outside the gene matches: 15. Germline loops: CDR1 SGHRS, CDR2 YFSETQ. CDR3 length equals 18 residues. As DNA, the CDR3 is TGCGCCAGCAGCAGAAAAGGGGGCCAGGGGACTAGCGGCTACGAGCAGTACTTC. It is translated as CASSRKGGQGTSGYEQYF.

The chain employs TRBV28 and TRBJ2-7; 9 nucleotides match TRBD2. V gave up 9 bases and J gave up 2 bases; unmatched junction bases: 5. The germline V gene has CDR1 MDHEN and CDR2 SYDVKM. The CDR3 sequence is 13 residues long. CDR3 residues: CASLAGVPYEQYF. The CDR3 nucleotides are TGTGCCAGTTTAGCGGGAGTTCCCTACGAGCAGTACTTC.

This CDR3 reads CASSTHRTGRGTGANVLTF. CDR3 nucleotides: TGTGCCAGCAGTACCCATCGGACAGGGAGGGGCACTGGGGCCAACGTCCTGACTTTC. The rearrangement uses TRBV11-1 and TRBJ2-6, with D possibly matching TRBD1 (8 bases). Germline CDR1 SGHAT, CDR2 FQDESV (reference sequence). The CDR3 is 19 amino acids. V was clipped by 6 bases and J by 2 bases, with 23 bases between them.

This clonotype was counted between two and nine times. The J gene is TRBJ2-7, the V gene TRBV27; the match to TRBD2 covers 12 bases. V lost 7 bases to trimming and J lost 12 bases; unmatched junction nucleotides: 10. CDR3 length: 13 amino acids. Germline V gene data show CDR1 as MNHEY and CDR2 as SMNVEV (reference sequence). The DNA of the CDR3 is TGTGCCAGCAACTTGCTAGCGGGAGGGCCGCGGTACTTC. Amino acids: CASNLLAGGPRYF.

This clonotype has at least ten counts. The gene calls are TRBV7-2 and TRBJ2-3; D may be TRBD2 (6 bases). The CDR3 loop spans 15 amino acids. V was clipped by 5 bases and J by 0 bases, with 12 bases between them. Germline values: CDR1 SGHTA, CDR2 FQGNSA. CDR3 sequence reads: CASSRLAGSTDTQYF. The DNA for the CDR3 is TGTGCCAGCAGCCGACTGGCGGGAAGCACAGATACGCAGTATTTT.

This clonotype was picked up a small number of times. The rearrangement uses TRBV6-2 or TRBV6-3 and TRBJ2-7; D perhaps matches TRBD2 (5 bases). The CDR3 runs to 12 residues. Per the germline V gene, CDR1 is MNHEY and CDR2 is SVGEGT. Trimming pared 4 bases from V and 5 bases from J, leaving 9 bases between. This chain's CDR3 is CASSLRAHEQYF. CDR3 nucleotide sequence: TGTGCCAGCAGTTTGAGGGCCCACGAGCAGTACTTC.

This chain joins TRBV2 and TRBJ2-5, with 7 bases lining up with TRBD1. Trimming at V came to 7 bases and at J to 1 base, leaving 6 bases not matched to a gene. CDR3 length: 14 residues. Germline V gene lookup returns CDR1 SNHLY and CDR2 FYNNEI. Here the CDR3 reads CASKGAVSQETQYF. The CDR3 DNA reads TGTGCCAGCAAGGGGGCCGTTAGCCAAGAGACCCAGTACTTC.

V is TRBV5-1 and J is TRBJ2-3, with D unclear. The CDR3 length is 16 residues. Between the trimmed V and J ends, which lost 3 bases and 1 base, there was a span of 15 bases. CDR1 and CDR2 (germline): SGHRS, YFSETQ. The DNA for the CDR3 is TGCGCCAGCAGCTCCATAGGAGTAAGGGGCACAGATACGCAGTATTTT. Protein: CASSSIGVRGTDTQYF.

Only a few counts were recorded for this clonotype. The chain combines TRBV11-2 with TRBJ2-1; tentatively, D is TRBD2 (6 bases). The germline V gene has CDR1 SGHAT and CDR2 FQNNGV. This CDR3 is built from 14 residues. V lost 5 bases and J 7 bases, leaving 15 bases between the germline ends. The CDR3 DNA reads TGTGCCAGCAGCCGACGGGCTAGCGCTAATGAGCAGTTCTTC. Amino acids: CASSRRASANEQFF.

This clonotype has ten or more counts. This sequence joins TRBV7-9 and TRBJ1-5; unclear D gene. V lost 1 base and J lost 7, with 17 bases in between. Germline loops: CDR1 SEHNR, CDR2 FQNEAQ (reference sequence). There are 16 residues in the CDR3. CDR3 sequence reads: CASSLGGLGTSQPQHF. For the CDR3, the DNA is TGTGCCAGCAGCTTAGGCGGCCTAGGTACGTCGCAGCCCCAGCATTTT.

This clonotype was observed many times. J is TRBJ2-7 and V is TRBV28, with 7 bases identical to TRBD1. The CDR3 consists of 14 residues. Germline values: CDR1 MDHEN, CDR2 SYDVKM. The trim removed 6 bases at V and 6 bases at J, leaving 11 bases unmatched. The CDR3 reads CASRTGQNRGEQYF. The DNA of the CDR3 is TGTGCCAGCAGGACAGGGCAGAACAGGGGCGAGCAGTACTTC.

This clonotype has more than one count but fewer than ten. The chain links TRBV20-1 to TRBJ1-5; no clear D. V lost 1 base, J lost 4 bases, and 8 bases lay in between. There are 13 residues in the CDR3. Germline-derived CDR1 and CDR2 are DFQATT and SNEGSKA (reference sequence). The CDR3 is CSARGDPNQPQHF. The CDR3 DNA reads as TGCAGTGCTAGAGGCGACCCTAATCAGCCCCAGCATTTT.

The gene calls are TRBV12-3 or TRBV12-4 and TRBJ2-1, with D uncertain. The CDR3 loop spans 13 amino acids. V lost 5 bases to trimming and J lost 4 bases, with 9 bases between them. The CDR3 spells CASSIDSYNEQFF. CDR3 DNA sequence: TGTGCCAGCAGTATTGACTCGTACAATGAGCAGTTCTTC.

This clonotype was found many times. The chain has TRBV6-5 and TRBJ1-1; possible D gene TRBD1, 5 bases. V dropped 0 bases and J dropped 7 bases, with 9 bases sitting between them. Germline V CDR1 and CDR2: MNHEY, SVGAGI. CDR3 length: 13 residues. The CDR3 protein is CASSYSGRVEAFF. The CDR3 bases are TGTGCCAGCAGTTACTCCGGCAGGGTTGAAGCTTTCTTT.

V gene TRBV4-2 combines with J gene TRBJ2-7; D is tentatively TRBD1 or TRBD2 (5 bases each). The CDR3 covers 15 residues. Trimming pared 1 base from V and 1 base from J, leaving 11 bases between. Germline loops: CDR1 LGHNA, CDR2 YNFKEQ. DNA for the CDR3: TGTGCCAGCAGCCAAGTTCTGGGACCTTCCTACGAGCAGTACTTC. Its translation is CASSQVLGPSYEQYF.

This clonotype was observed many times. The genes are TRBV4-3 and TRBJ2-1; D is undetermined. Germline V gene sequence: CDR1 LGHNA, CDR2 YSLEER. The CDR3 contains 12 residues. V was pared by 6 bases and J by 7 bases, with 10 bases between. This CDR3 reads CASSLWGNEQFF. Here the CDR3 DNA reads TGCGCCAGCAGTCTTTGGGGAAATGAGCAGTTCTTC.

This clonotype was seen ten or more times. The CDR3 region is CSVPTAATQYF. In DNA, the CDR3 is TGCAGCGTCCCGACAGCGGCCACGCAGTATTTT. The chain has TRBV29-1 and TRBJ2-3; D could derive from TRBD1 or TRBD2 (5 bases each). The CDR3 consists of 11 residues. Germline V gives CDR1 SQVTM, CDR2 ANQGSEA. V lost 6 bases, J lost 9 bases, and 13 bases lay in between.

In this sample, this clonotype turned up many times. This chain uses TRBV11-3 with TRBJ2-1; D perhaps matches TRBD2 (6 bases). V gave up 5 bases and J gave up 6 bases, with 17 bases separating them. Germline values: CDR1 SGHNT, CDR2 YENEEA. CDR3 length equals 15 residues. The CDR3 sequence is CASSPAGFGGNEQFF. CDR3 bases: TGTGCCAGCAGCCCTGCGGGATTTGGGGGCAATGAGCAGTTCTTC.

This rearrangement joins TRBV27 to TRBJ2-2; possible D gene TRBD1, 6 bases. The CDR3 is 16 residues long. Trimming took 8 bases from V and 0 from J, leaving 16 bases between them. Per germline, CDR1 MNHEY and CDR2 SMNVEV (reference sequence). The CDR3 spells CASSTLGDTNTGELFF. DNA of the CDR3: TGTGCCAGCTCAACACTCGGGGACACGAACACCGGGGAGCTGTTTTTT.

The V and J genes are TRBV18 and TRBJ2-5; D unresolved. The CDR3 contains 15 residues. The V and J ends lost 3 bases and 2 bases respectively, with 13 bases between them. Germline V gene data show CDR1 as KGHSH and CDR2 as LQKENI. The CDR3 loop is CASSPSRRLQETQYF. DNA of the CDR3: TGTGCCAGCTCACCCTCCCGACGGTTGCAAGAGACCCAGTACTTC.